This is a list of T cell receptor beta chains from one sample in a study of cytomegalovirus exposure and HLA in healthy donors. The assay was immunoSEQ multiplex PCR, and TCRdb's table has in-frame clones only and misses some. The data show 160,000 or so clones, roughly 90% seen once. The sequenced material came from PBMCs. These TCRs come from a woman aged 18-29 years in good health and CMV-seronegative. CDR3s include the opening cysteine and the closing phenylalanine or tryptophan. The D gene is left open where the match is weak. Not every row has a clone size; where given, it reads once, few, many or a size class.

CDR3 DNA: TGCGCCAGCAGCCTACAGGGGAAACAGCCCCAGCATTTT
CDR3 protein: CASSLQGKQPQHF
V gene: TRBV4-1
J gene: TRBJ1-5
clone size: -
D gene: TRBD1

CDR3 DNA: TGTGCCAGCGCTAACAGGGGGCAAAGGCAGCCCCAGCATTTT
CDR3 protein: CASANRGQRQPQHF
V gene: TRBV6-1
J gene: TRBJ1-5
clone size: few
D gene: TRBD1

CDR3 DNA: TGTGCCAGCAGTTTACAGGGACTACCTTCCTACGAGCAGTACTTC
CDR3 protein: CASSLQGLPSYEQYF
V gene: TRBV27
J gene: TRBJ2-7
clone size: -
D gene: TRBD2

CDR3 DNA: TGTGCCAGCAGCCCTGTCCCGGGACAGGGAATAAACACTGAAGCTTTCTTT
CDR3 protein: CASSPVPGQGINTEAFF
V gene: TRBV7-6
J gene: TRBJ1-1
clone size: -
D gene: TRBD1

CDR3 DNA: TGTGCCAGCAGTCTCGGACAGGGCCACAATGAGCAGTTCTTC
CDR3 protein: CASSLGQGHNEQFF
V gene: TRBV2
J gene: TRBJ2-1
clone size: -
D gene: TRBD1

CDR3 DNA: TGTGCCAGCAGTTTAGACCTCCCCCTAGGCGAGCAGTACTTC
CDR3 protein: CASSLDLPLGEQYF
V gene: TRBV28
J gene: TRBJ2-7
clone size: -
D gene: -

CDR3 DNA: TGTGCCAGCAGTGGACAGGGTGGGCAGCCCCAGCATTTT
CDR3 protein: CASSGQGGQPQHF
V gene: TRBV6-5
J gene: TRBJ1-5
clone size: -
D gene: TRBD1

CDR3 DNA: TGTGCCAGCAGGTATCACGGACAGGTAGGCGAGCAGTACTTC
CDR3 protein: CASRYHGQVGEQYF
V gene: TRBV27
J gene: TRBJ2-7
clone size: -
D gene: TRBD1

CDR3 DNA: TGTGCCAGCACCAATAGGCAGACTAGCTCCTATAATTCACCCCTCCACTTT
CDR3 protein: CASTNRQTSSYNSPLHF
V gene: TRBV27
J gene: TRBJ1-6
clone size: -
D gene: -

CDR3 DNA: TGCGCCAGCAGAGAGGAGATGAACACTGAAGCTTTCTTT
CDR3 protein: CASREEMNTEAFF
V gene: TRBV10-1
J gene: TRBJ1-1
clone size: -
D gene: -

CDR3 DNA: TGTGCCAGCAGTTTGACGCAGGAAATAGTCTACAATGAGCAGCTCTTC
CDR3 protein: CASSLTQEIVYNEQLF
V gene: TRBV27
J gene: TRBJ2-1
clone size: -
D gene: -

CDR3 DNA: TGTGCCAGCAACAGGGGCAATCAGCCCCAGCATTTT
CDR3 protein: CASNRGNQPQHF
V gene: TRBV2
J gene: TRBJ1-5
clone size: -
D gene: -

CDR3 DNA: TGTGCCAGCAGTTTAGCGGGGCTAGGCGAGCAGTACTTC
CDR3 protein: CASSLAGLGEQYF
V gene: TRBV27
J gene: TRBJ2-7
clone size: -
D gene: -

CDR3 DNA: TGCGCCAGCAGCCGCGGAGAAGAGACCCAGTACTTC
CDR3 protein: CASSRGEETQYF
V gene: TRBV5-1
J gene: TRBJ2-5
clone size: -
D gene: -

CDR3 DNA: TGTGCCAGCAGCCCGGAGTCGTTACGGAAATCCTACGAGCAGTACTTC
CDR3 protein: CASSPESLRKSYEQYF
V gene: TRBV11-2
J gene: TRBJ2-7
clone size: -
D gene: -

CDR3 DNA: TGTGCCAGCACCCCCCAGCATTCTAGGGATACGCAGTATTTT
CDR3 protein: CASTPQHSRDTQYF
V gene: TRBV28
J gene: TRBJ2-3
clone size: few
D gene: -

CDR3 DNA: TGCGCCAGCAGCCTCGTTCCGGGGAATACCAATGAGCAGTTCTTC
CDR3 protein: CASSLVPGNTNEQFF
V gene: TRBV5-1
J gene: TRBJ2-1
clone size: -
D gene: -

CDR3 DNA: TGTGCCAGCAGTTTACGCAGGGGGCGCGGCTATGGCTACACCTTC
CDR3 protein: CASSLRRGRGYGYTF
V gene: TRBV27
J gene: TRBJ1-2
clone size: -
D gene: TRBD1

CDR3 DNA: TGTGCCAGCAGAGTACATGAGCGGGGGGCAGAGACCCAGTACTTC
CDR3 protein: CASRVHERGAETQYF
V gene: TRBV6-1
J gene: TRBJ2-5
clone size: once
D gene: TRBD2

CDR3 DNA: TGTGCCAGCAGTTTACCCCGGCGGTCTGGAAACACCATATATTTT
CDR3 protein: CASSLPRRSGNTIYF
V gene: TRBV28
J gene: TRBJ1-3
clone size: -
D gene: -

CDR3 DNA: TGCGCCAGCAGCCAAGATCGATCACGGGTTGCCGGAAACACCATATATTTT
CDR3 protein: CASSQDRSRVAGNTIYF
V gene: TRBV4-1
J gene: TRBJ1-3
clone size: -
D gene: -

CDR3 DNA: TGTGCCAGCAGTGCCAGGGGCAGGGACACTGAAGCTTTCTTT
CDR3 protein: CASSARGRDTEAFF
V gene: TRBV6-1
J gene: TRBJ1-1
clone size: -
D gene: -

CDR3 DNA: TGTGCCAGCAGTACGCGGGGTGGGAATCAGCCCCAGCATTTT
CDR3 protein: CASSTRGGNQPQHF
V gene: TRBV6-1
J gene: TRBJ1-5
clone size: -
D gene: -

CDR3 DNA: TGTGCCAGCAGGACAGGGAACATCTCCTACGAGCAGTACTTC
CDR3 protein: CASRTGNISYEQYF
V gene: TRBV6-4
J gene: TRBJ2-7
clone size: -
D gene: TRBD1

CDR3 DNA: TGTGCCAGCAGACGAGGACAGATCTACGAGCAGTACTTC
CDR3 protein: CASRRGQIYEQYF
V gene: TRBV7-2
J gene: TRBJ2-7
clone size: once
D gene: -

CDR3 DNA: TGTGCCAGTAGTATTTTCGGGACTACTATGGACGAGCAGTACTTC
CDR3 protein: CASSIFGTTMDEQYF
V gene: TRBV19
J gene: TRBJ2-7
clone size: -
D gene: TRBD2

CDR3 DNA: TGTGCCAGCAGCTTAAGGACAGACTATGGCTACACCTTC
CDR3 protein: CASSLRTDYGYTF
V gene: TRBV11-1
J gene: TRBJ1-2
clone size: -
D gene: -

CDR3 DNA: TGTGCCATCAGGGGGGAGGAGGGGAATGAGCAGTTCTTC
CDR3 protein: CAIRGEEGNEQFF
V gene: TRBV10-3
J gene: TRBJ2-1
clone size: -
D gene: -

CDR3 DNA: TGTGCCAGCAGTTTCGACAGGGCTGCAACTAATGAAAAACTGTTTTTT
CDR3 protein: CASSFDRAATNEKLFF
V gene: TRBV2
J gene: TRBJ1-4
clone size: -
D gene: TRBD1

CDR3 DNA: TGTGCCAGCAGTTTGGTGTGGCCCCTCCAAGAGACCCAGTACTTC
CDR3 protein: CASSLVWPLQETQYF
V gene: TRBV6-5
J gene: TRBJ2-5
clone size: -
D gene: -

CDR3 DNA: TGTGCCACCTCAGGACTAGCGGGACACAATGAGCAGTTCTTC
CDR3 protein: CATSGLAGHNEQFF
V gene: TRBV2
J gene: TRBJ2-1
clone size: -
D gene: TRBD2

CDR3 DNA: TGTGCCAGCAGATTTCGGGAGCAGTACTTC
CDR3 protein: CASRFREQYF
V gene: TRBV2
J gene: TRBJ2-7
clone size: -
D gene: -

CDR3 DNA: TGTGCCAGCAGCCAAGATCTCGAACTAGCCAAAAACATTCAGTACTTC
CDR3 protein: CASSQDLELAKNIQYF
V gene: TRBV4-2
J gene: TRBJ2-4
clone size: many
D gene: -

CDR3 DNA: TGTGCCAGCAGCCAAGAGTACGCTAGCGGGGGGGCCAATGAGCAGTTCTTC
CDR3 protein: CASSQEYASGGANEQFF
V gene: TRBV4-2
J gene: TRBJ2-1
clone size: -
D gene: TRBD2

CDR3 DNA: TGTGCCATCGCAGGGGGAGCTGGCTACACCTTC
CDR3 protein: CAIAGGAGYTF
V gene: TRBV2
J gene: TRBJ1-2
clone size: -
D gene: TRBD1

CDR3 DNA: TGTGCCAGCAGCGTTGGGGGGGCAGCTGGAAACACCATATATTTT
CDR3 protein: CASSVGGAAGNTIYF
V gene: TRBV9
J gene: TRBJ1-3
clone size: once
D gene: -

CDR3 DNA: TGTGCCAGCAGCTTACAGAAATATAATTCACCCCTCCACTTT
CDR3 protein: CASSLQKYNSPLHF
V gene: TRBV11-2
J gene: TRBJ1-6
clone size: -
D gene: -

CDR3 DNA: TGTGCCAGCAGCAGGTCGGGGAGCACAGATACGCAGTATTTT
CDR3 protein: CASSRSGSTDTQYF
V gene: TRBV9
J gene: TRBJ2-3
clone size: -
D gene: -

CDR3 DNA: TGCGCCAGCAGCCAAAAATGGGGCCGTTTGTTTGAAGCTTTCTTT
CDR3 protein: CASSQKWGRLFEAFF
V gene: TRBV4-1
J gene: TRBJ1-1
clone size: -
D gene: -

CDR3 DNA: TGTGCCAGTAGGCCCGACGGGGCTGGAAACACCATATATTTT
CDR3 protein: CASRPDGAGNTIYF
V gene: TRBV19
J gene: TRBJ1-3
clone size: few
D gene: -

CDR3 DNA: TGTGTCCCGGACAGTACCCATGAGCAGTTCTTC
CDR3 protein: CVPDSTHEQFF
V gene: TRBV19
J gene: TRBJ2-1
clone size: -
D gene: -

CDR3 DNA: TGTGCCAGCTCACCTTCCGCAGGGGTCTATGGCTACACCTTC
CDR3 protein: CASSPSAGVYGYTF
V gene: TRBV18
J gene: TRBJ1-2
clone size: -
D gene: -

CDR3 DNA: TGTGCCAGCATCTCCGGTCGAACAGGGGGCAATGAAAAACTGTTTTTT
CDR3 protein: CASISGRTGGNEKLFF
V gene: TRBV28
J gene: TRBJ1-4
clone size: -
D gene: TRBD1

CDR3 DNA: TGCGCCAGCAGCTTGGTGGGGCAGGGCTACGAGCAGTACTTC
CDR3 protein: CASSLVGQGYEQYF
V gene: TRBV5-1
J gene: TRBJ2-7
clone size: -
D gene: -

CDR3 DNA: TGTGCTAGTGGTTCCCCCCATGGACAGACAATCTACGAGCAGTACTTC
CDR3 protein: CASGSPHGQTIYEQYF
V gene: TRBV12-5
J gene: TRBJ2-7
clone size: -
D gene: -

CDR3 DNA: TGTGCCAGTAGTATGGGTCTAGACTACAATGAGCAGTTCTTC
CDR3 protein: CASSMGLDYNEQFF
V gene: TRBV19
J gene: TRBJ2-1
clone size: -
D gene: -

CDR3 DNA: TGTGCCAGCACTAGACGTTTCACAAATGAGCAGTTCTTC
CDR3 protein: CASTRRFTNEQFF
V gene: TRBV30
J gene: TRBJ2-1
clone size: -
D gene: -

CDR3 DNA: TGTGCCAGCAGCTTGTGGGGCCTAGGGACTACTGAAGCTTTCTTT
CDR3 protein: CASSLWGLGTTEAFF
V gene: TRBV11-2
J gene: TRBJ1-1
clone size: -
D gene: -

CDR3 DNA: TGTGCCAGCAGTTCCCGGGACAGGGTCCAGTATGGCTACACCTTC
CDR3 protein: CASSSRDRVQYGYTF
V gene: TRBV27
J gene: TRBJ1-2
clone size: -
D gene: TRBD1

CDR3 DNA: TGTGCCAGCAGACGACAGGGTGCGGTTAAGGCTTTCTTT
CDR3 protein: CASRRQGAVKAFF
V gene: TRBV28
J gene: TRBJ1-1
clone size: -
D gene: TRBD1